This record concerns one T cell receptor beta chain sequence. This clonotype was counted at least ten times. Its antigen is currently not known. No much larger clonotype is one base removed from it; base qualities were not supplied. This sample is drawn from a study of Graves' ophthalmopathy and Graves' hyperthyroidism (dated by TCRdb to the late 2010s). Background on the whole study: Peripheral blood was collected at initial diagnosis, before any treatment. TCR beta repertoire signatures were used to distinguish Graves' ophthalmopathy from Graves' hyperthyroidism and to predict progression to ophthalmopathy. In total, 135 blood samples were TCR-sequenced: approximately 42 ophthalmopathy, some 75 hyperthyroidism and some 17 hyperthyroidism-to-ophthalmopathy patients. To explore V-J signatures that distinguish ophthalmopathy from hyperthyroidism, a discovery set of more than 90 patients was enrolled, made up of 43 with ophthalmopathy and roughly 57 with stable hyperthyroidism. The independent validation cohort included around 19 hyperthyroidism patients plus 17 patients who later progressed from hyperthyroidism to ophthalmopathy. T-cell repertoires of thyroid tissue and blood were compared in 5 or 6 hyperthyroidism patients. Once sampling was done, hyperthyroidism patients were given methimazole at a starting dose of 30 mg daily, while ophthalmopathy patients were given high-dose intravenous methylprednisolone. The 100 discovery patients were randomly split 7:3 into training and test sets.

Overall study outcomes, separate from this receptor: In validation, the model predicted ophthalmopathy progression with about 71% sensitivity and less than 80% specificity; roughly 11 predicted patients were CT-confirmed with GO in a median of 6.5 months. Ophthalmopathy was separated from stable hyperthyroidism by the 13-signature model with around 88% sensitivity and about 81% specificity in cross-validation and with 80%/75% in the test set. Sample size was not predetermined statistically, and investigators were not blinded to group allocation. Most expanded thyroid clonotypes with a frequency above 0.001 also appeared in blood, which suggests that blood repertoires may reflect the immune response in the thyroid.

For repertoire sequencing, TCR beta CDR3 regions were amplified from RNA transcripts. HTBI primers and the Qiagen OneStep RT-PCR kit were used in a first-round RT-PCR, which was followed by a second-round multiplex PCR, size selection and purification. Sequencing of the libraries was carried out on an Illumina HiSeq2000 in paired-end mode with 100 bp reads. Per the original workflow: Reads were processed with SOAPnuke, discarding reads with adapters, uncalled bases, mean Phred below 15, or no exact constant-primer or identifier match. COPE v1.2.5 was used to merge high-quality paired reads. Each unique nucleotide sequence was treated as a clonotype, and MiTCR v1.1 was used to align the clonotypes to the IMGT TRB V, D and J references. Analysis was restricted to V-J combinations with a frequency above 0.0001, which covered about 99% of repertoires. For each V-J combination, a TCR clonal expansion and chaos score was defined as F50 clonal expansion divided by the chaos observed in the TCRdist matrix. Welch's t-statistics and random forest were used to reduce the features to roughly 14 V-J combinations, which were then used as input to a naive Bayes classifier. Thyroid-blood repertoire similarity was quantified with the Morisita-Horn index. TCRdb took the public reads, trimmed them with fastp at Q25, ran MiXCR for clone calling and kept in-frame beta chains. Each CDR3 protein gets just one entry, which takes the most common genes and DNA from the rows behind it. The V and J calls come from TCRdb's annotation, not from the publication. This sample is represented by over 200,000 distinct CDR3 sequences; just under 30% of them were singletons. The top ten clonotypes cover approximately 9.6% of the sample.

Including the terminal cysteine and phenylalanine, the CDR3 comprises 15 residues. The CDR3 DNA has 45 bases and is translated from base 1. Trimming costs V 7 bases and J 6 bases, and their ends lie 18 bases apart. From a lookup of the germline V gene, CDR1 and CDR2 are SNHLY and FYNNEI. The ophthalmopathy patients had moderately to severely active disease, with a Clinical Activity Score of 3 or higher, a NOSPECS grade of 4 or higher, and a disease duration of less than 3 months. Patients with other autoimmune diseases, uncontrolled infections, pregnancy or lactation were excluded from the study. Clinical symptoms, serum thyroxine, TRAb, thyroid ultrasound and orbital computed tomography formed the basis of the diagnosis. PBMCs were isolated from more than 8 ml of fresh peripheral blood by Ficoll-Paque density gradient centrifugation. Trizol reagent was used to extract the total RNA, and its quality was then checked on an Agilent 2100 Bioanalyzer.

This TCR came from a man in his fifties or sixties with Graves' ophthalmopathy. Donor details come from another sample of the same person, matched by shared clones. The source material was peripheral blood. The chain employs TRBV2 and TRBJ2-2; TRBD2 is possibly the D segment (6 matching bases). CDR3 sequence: CASNQGGISSGELFF. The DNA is TGTGCCAGCAACCAAGGCGGGATTTCGTCCGGGGAGCTGTTTTTT.